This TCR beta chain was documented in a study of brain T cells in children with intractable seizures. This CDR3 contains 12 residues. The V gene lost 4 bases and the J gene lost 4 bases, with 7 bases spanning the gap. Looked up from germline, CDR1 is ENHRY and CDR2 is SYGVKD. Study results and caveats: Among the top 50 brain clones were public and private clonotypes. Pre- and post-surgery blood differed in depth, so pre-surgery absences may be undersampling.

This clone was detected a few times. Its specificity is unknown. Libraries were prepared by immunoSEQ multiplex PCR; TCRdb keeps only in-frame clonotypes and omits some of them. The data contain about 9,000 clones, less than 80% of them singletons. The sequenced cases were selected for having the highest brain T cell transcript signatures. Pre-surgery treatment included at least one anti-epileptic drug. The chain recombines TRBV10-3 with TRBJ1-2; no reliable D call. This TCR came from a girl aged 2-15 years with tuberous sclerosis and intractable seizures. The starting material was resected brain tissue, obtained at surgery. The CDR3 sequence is CAISAEVYGYTF. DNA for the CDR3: TGTGCCATCAGTGCAGAAGTCTATGGCTACACCTTC.